Each of the 29 T cell receptor beta chains below was sequenced from the same sample in a study of early T cells in non-severe SARS-CoV-2 infection. TCRdb reprocessed the 5' RACE reads with MiXCR, giving one entry per CDR3 protein. Of approximately 80,000 distinct CDR3 sequences in the sample, approximately 10% are singletons; the top ten hold about 12%. The sample in question was whole blood, obtained at baseline. These receptors were collected from an adult who was a healthcare worker with PCR-confirmed SARS-CoV-2 infection or an uninfected control (not recorded which).

The chain links TRBV2 to TRBJ1-1; possible D gene TRBD1, 5 bases. Trimming stripped 3 bases from V and 2 bases from J, with 10 bases between. CDR1 is SNHLY and CDR2 is FYNNEI in the germline V gene. The CDR3 length is 14 residues. The CDR3 DNA follows: TGTGCCAGCAGTGATCGGACATTAAACACTGAAGCTTTCTTT. It yields the protein CASSDRTLNTEAFF. Combining the CDR3 with reference TRBV2 and TRBJ1-1 gives the whole variable domain EPEVTQTPSHQVTQMGQEVILRCVPISNHLYFYWYRQILGQKVEFLVSFYNNEISEKSEIFDDQFSVERPDGSNFTLKIRSTKLEDSAMYFCASSDRTLNTEAFFGQGTRLTVV.

This clonotype was observed a handful of times. V gene TRBV2 combines with J gene TRBJ1-1, with D possibly being TRBD1 (6 bases). Trimming took 6 bases from V and 1 from J, leaving 9 bases between them. The CDR3 runs to 13 residues. In germline, CDR1 is SNHLY, CDR2 FYNNEI. CDR3 sequence (DNA): TGTGCCAGCAGGTCGGGACAGAACACTGAAGCTTTCTTT. Translation gives CASRSGQNTEAFF.

This clonotype has only a few counts. The chain is built from TRBV20-1 and TRBJ1-1; D gene ambiguous. V was trimmed by 5 bases and J by 4 bases, leaving 14 bases between them. CDR3 length: 13 residues. Germline V gene data show CDR1 as DFQATT and CDR2 as SNEGSKA (reference sequence). The CDR3 DNA is TGCAGTGCTCCATCCCCGCCGAGCACTGAAGCTTTCTTT. Amino acid sequence: CSAPSPPSTEAFF.

There are many counts of this clonotype. The chain uses TRBV12-3 or TRBV12-4 and TRBJ2-3, with unresolved D. Trimming removed 3 bases from V and 1 base from J, with 8 bases in between. The CDR3 runs 14 residues. The CDR3 loop is CASSFQHGTDTQYF. CDR3 sequence (DNA): TGTGCCAGCAGTTTCCAACATGGCACAGATACGCAGTATTTT.

This sequence joins TRBV20-1 and TRBJ1-2; a weak D match, TRBD1 (6 bases). V was pared by 6 bases and J by 4 bases, with 18 bases between. CDR1 DFQATT and CDR2 SNEGSKA come from the germline V gene (reference sequence). The CDR3 runs 14 residues. The CDR3, as DNA: TGCAGTGCCCGACCGGGGGCGCCAGGCTATGGCTACACCTTC. Protein sequence: CSARPGAPGYGYTF.

As DNA, the CDR3 is TGTGCCAGCAGCCAAGATCTCCGACAGGGGTTGGGGTCATACGAGCAGTACTTC. Translated: CASSQDLRQGLGSYEQYF. This chain joins TRBV14 and TRBJ2-7, with 8 bases fitting TRBD1. The CDR3 runs 18 residues. Losses at the gene ends were 0 bases for V and 4 bases for J; bases not matched to a gene: 14. CDR1 and CDR2 from the germline V gene are SGHDN and FVKESK.

This clonotype was seen a few times. The rearrangement uses TRBV20-1 and TRBJ2-5; possibly TRBD1 for D (6 bases). The V end was cut by 6 bases, the J end by 5 bases, with 10 bases between. The V gene's germline CDR1 is DFQATT and CDR2 SNEGSKA (reference sequence). CDR3 length: 11 residues. CDR3 nucleotide sequence: TGCAGTGCCAGCCAGGGGGAGACCCAGTACTTC. It specifies CSASQGETQYF.

This clonotype showed up just a few times. V and J are TRBV12-3 or TRBV12-4 and TRBJ2-3; D possibly matches TRBD1 or TRBD2 (6 bases each). This CDR3 comprises 14 residues. V was shortened by 4 bases and J by 3 bases, with 11 bases between the two germline ends. The CDR3 DNA is TGTGCCAGCAGTTACGGGGGCGGGACAGATACGCAGTATTTT. Residues: CASSYGGGTDTQYF.

This clonotype appeared many times. This rearrangement joins TRBV4-1 to TRBJ1-1; D is ambiguous. This CDR3 is 15 amino acids long. Germline V gene sequence: CDR1 MGHRA, CDR2 YSYEKL. V gave up 0 bases and J gave up 2 bases, with 10 bases separating them. The CDR3 coding sequence is TGCGCCAGCAGCCAAGAAGGTGTCATCAACACTGAAGCTTTCTTT. Its translation is CASSQEGVINTEAFF.

CDR3 sequence reads: CSVVGTEAFF. The DNA for the CDR3 is TGCAGCGTTGTGGGTACTGAAGCTTTCTTT. The V call is TRBV29-1, the J call TRBJ1-1; the D is unclear. Germline assignment: CDR1 SQVTM and CDR2 ANQGSEA. This CDR3 has 10 residues. V was cut by 4 bases and J by 5 bases, with 5 bases left in between.

V is TRBV3-1 and J is TRBJ1-1; the match to TRBD1 covers 9 bases. The CDR3 is made up of 16 amino acids. The germline gives CDR1 LGHDT, CDR2 YNNKEL (reference sequence). V dropped 2 bases and J dropped 3; count of bases not matched to a gene: 7. The CDR3 DNA reads TGTGCCAGCAGCCAAATGGGACAGGGATCTCACACTGAAGCTTTCTTT. This encodes CASSQMGQGSHTEAFF.

The sample holds a few counts of this clonotype. This CDR3 reads CASSFWGGASFEAFF. The CDR3 bases are TGTGCCAGCAGTTTTTGGGGGGGCGCATCGTTTGAAGCTTTCTTT. J is TRBJ1-1 and V is TRBV28; D is perhaps TRBD1 (6 bases). From germline, CDR1 is MDHEN and CDR2 SYDVKM. This CDR3 contains 15 residues. V gave up 3 bases and J gave up 7 bases, with 18 bases separating them.

In the case of this clonotype: Since a much larger clone is just one base distant, this may be a read error. The chain carries TRBV6-5 and TRBJ2-4; TRBD2 matches 7 bases. V was pared by 1 base and J by 3 bases, with 6 bases of the junction left unmatched. This CDR3 spans 16 amino acids. CDR1 and CDR2 (germline): MNHEY, SVGAGI. The CDR3 DNA is TGTGCCAGCAGTTACTGGGACTATTGGGGCAAAAACATTCAGTACTTC. Translation: CASSYWDYWGKNIQYF.

Details on this clonotype: Since no conserved phenylalanine or tryptophan closes the CDR3, a read error is the likely cause. V usage is TRBV5-1 and J usage is TRBJ2-1, with 7 bases lining up with TRBD1. Germline assignment: CDR1 SGHRS and CDR2 YFSETQ. With 0 bases clipped from V and 5 bases from J, the junction kept 5 bases outside the gene matches. The CDR3 spans 15 residues. As DNA, the CDR3 is TGCGCCAGCAGCTTGGAGGACAGGCCCAACAATGAGCAGTTCTCC. This translates into CASSLEDRPNNEQFS.

This sequence joins TRBV7-9 and TRBJ1-2; D may be TRBD1 (6 bases). CDR3 length: 17 amino acids. With 3 bases removed from V and 4 bases from J, the gap between germline ends came to 21 bases. Germline CDR1 is SEHNR and CDR2 is FQNEAQ (reference sequence). CDR3 residues: CASSFTPHTGIGYGYTF. The CDR3, as DNA: TGTGCCAGCAGCTTCACCCCCCATACAGGGATCGGCTATGGCTACACCTTC.

V gene TRBV4-2 combines with J gene TRBJ2-1; D may be TRBD2 (5 bases). Germline V CDR1 and CDR2: LGHNA, YNFKEQ. The CDR3 extends over 14 amino acids. V lost 5 bases to trimming and J lost 8 bases, with 16 bases between them. The CDR3 sequence is CASSWERVRDEQFF. The CDR3, as DNA: TGTGCCAGCAGCTGGGAGAGGGTTCGCGATGAGCAGTTCTTC.

This clonotype was seen ten or more times. The rearrangement uses TRBV20-1 and TRBJ2-3, with D perhaps matching TRBD2 (5 bases). The V and J ends lost 6 bases and 7 bases respectively, with 23 bases between them. Germline V gene sequence: CDR1 DFQATT, CDR2 SNEGSKA (reference sequence). The CDR3 is 15 amino acids. In nucleotides, the CDR3 is TGCAGTGCAGAGGCCTTAGCGCGGCCGGAATATACGCAGTATTTT. Translated, it gives CSAEALARPEYTQYF.

V is TRBV9 and J is TRBJ1-2, with D hard to call. The CDR3 runs to 13 residues. The germline V gene encodes CDR1 SGDLS and CDR2 YYNGEE. Trimming removed 1 base at V and 4 bases at J, with 8 bases between. Here the CDR3 reads CASSVRESYGYTF. DNA for the CDR3: TGTGCCAGCAGCGTAAGGGAATCCTATGGCTACACCTTC.

This clonotype was recorded many times. This chain connects TRBV7-2 to TRBJ2-2, with D perhaps matching TRBD1 (5 bases). The length of the CDR3 is 15 residues. Germline V lookup: CDR1 SGHTA, CDR2 FQGNSA. Trimming removed 4 bases at V and 2 bases at J, with 11 bases between. This chain's CDR3 is CASSSGILNTGELFF. As DNA, the CDR3 is TGTGCCAGCAGCTCAGGGATTCTCAACACCGGGGAGCTGTTTTTT.

This clonotype was seen repeatedly, ten times or more. In nucleotides, the CDR3 is TGTGCCAGCAGCGGGGGAAGGTACTATGGCTACACCTTC. Its protein product is CASSGGRYYGYTF. J is TRBJ1-2 and V is TRBV11-2, with D perhaps matching TRBD1 (5 bases). The CDR3 consists of 13 residues. Trimming took 5 bases from V and 3 from J, leaving 10 bases between them. Germline V gene sequence: CDR1 SGHAT, CDR2 FQNNGV.

This clonotype has a count of ten or more. The chain links TRBV12-3 or TRBV12-4 to TRBJ1-5, with TRBD1 as a possible D gene (6 bases). The V end was cut by 6 bases, the J end by 5 bases, with 14 bases between. This CDR3 is built from 14 residues. CDR3 loop: CASRQQGSYQPQHF. The CDR3 region has the DNA TGTGCCAGCAGGCAACAGGGATCCTATCAGCCCCAGCATTTT.

This clonotype came up many times. The genes are TRBV28 and TRBJ1-5; 10 bases match TRBD1. There are 16 residues in the CDR3. Germline values: CDR1 MDHEN, CDR2 SYDVKM. The junction had 5 bases not matched to a gene; V was cut back by 5 bases and J by 1 base. CDR3 coding DNA: TGTGCCAGCAGTCCTCCGGGACAGGGGAGCAATCAGCCCCAGCATTTT. It encodes CASSPPGQGSNQPQHF. The complete variable domain, with remaining parts taken from reference TRBV28 and TRBJ1-5, reads DVKVTQSSRYLVKRTGEKVFLECVQDMDHENMFWYRQDPGLGLRLIYFSYDVKMKEKGDIPEGYSVSREKKERFSLILESASTNQTSMYLCASSPPGQGSNQPQHFGDGTRLSIL.

This clonotype has a count of ten or more. The chain has TRBV10-3 and TRBJ2-3; D is ambiguous. Germline lookup yields CDR1 ENHRY and CDR2 SYGVKD. V lost 6 bases and J lost 4, with 11 bases in between. This CDR3 spans 13 amino acids. Here the CDR3 reads CAIRPLQADTQYF. The CDR3 bases are TGTGCCATCAGGCCACTTCAGGCAGATACGCAGTATTTT.

This clonotype was observed a few times. The J gene is TRBJ2-1, the V gene TRBV28; possibly TRBD1 or TRBD2 for D (5 bases each). V gave up 11 bases and J gave up 2 bases, with 7 bases separating them. Germline loops: CDR1 MDHEN, CDR2 SYDVKM. CDR3 length: 11 amino acids. CDR3 DNA sequence: TGTGCCGGGGGACCCTACAATGAGCAGTTCTTC. It is translated as CAGGPYNEQFF.

This clonotype has just a few counts. The chain couples TRBV7-2 to TRBJ2-1; 7 nucleotides match TRBD1. This CDR3 has 15 residues. Per the germline V gene, CDR1 is SGHTA and CDR2 is FQGNSA. V dropped 1 base and J dropped 8; count of bases not matched to a gene: 8. CDR3 region: CASSLEHRGLDEQFF. The CDR3 DNA reads as TGTGCCAGCAGCTTAGAGCACAGGGGTCTCGATGAGCAGTTCTTC.

In its sample, this clonotype was seen a few times. This rearrangement joins TRBV29-1 to TRBJ1-1; a weak D match, TRBD1 (5 bases). This CDR3 comprises 13 residues. Trimming pared 6 bases from V and 8 bases from J, leaving 19 bases between. Germline V gives CDR1 SQVTM, CDR2 ANQGSEA. The CDR3 here is CSVATGTSREAFF. The CDR3 DNA reads as TGCAGCGTCGCCACCGGGACGAGTAGAGAAGCTTTCTTT.

This clonotype was detected only a few times. This chain joins TRBV3-2 and TRBJ2-2; whether TRBD2, the table's D call, matches the DNA was not checked. TRBV3-2 is designated a pseudogene. This CDR3 region has 16 residues. CDR3 loop: CASSDHTLAGQGELFF. The CDR3 nucleotides read TGTGCCAGCAGCGATCATACGCTAGCGGGGCAGGGGGAGCTGTTTTTT.

This clonotype was seen only a few times. Mismatch with germline at one junction end may stem from a read error. This chain links TRBV5-4 with TRBJ2-2; 8 nucleotides match TRBD2. CDR1 is SGHNT, CDR2 YYREEE, per germline (reference sequence). This CDR3 region has 16 residues. CDR3 residues: CASSLGAGANTGELFF. The DNA for the CDR3 is TGCGCCAGCAGCTTGGGAGCGGGGGCGAACACCGGGGAGCTGTTTTTT.

This clonotype was observed at least ten times. The rearrangement uses TRBV10-2 and TRBJ1-6, with a tentative D call TRBD1 (6 bases). The CDR3 extends over 13 amino acids. From germline, CDR1 is WSHSY and CDR2 SAAADI. V dropped 7 bases and J dropped 12 bases, with 16 bases sitting between them. The CDR3, as DNA: TGCGCCAGCAAGAACAGGGAAAGTGGACCCCTCCACTTT. Translating it yields CASKNRESGPLHF.